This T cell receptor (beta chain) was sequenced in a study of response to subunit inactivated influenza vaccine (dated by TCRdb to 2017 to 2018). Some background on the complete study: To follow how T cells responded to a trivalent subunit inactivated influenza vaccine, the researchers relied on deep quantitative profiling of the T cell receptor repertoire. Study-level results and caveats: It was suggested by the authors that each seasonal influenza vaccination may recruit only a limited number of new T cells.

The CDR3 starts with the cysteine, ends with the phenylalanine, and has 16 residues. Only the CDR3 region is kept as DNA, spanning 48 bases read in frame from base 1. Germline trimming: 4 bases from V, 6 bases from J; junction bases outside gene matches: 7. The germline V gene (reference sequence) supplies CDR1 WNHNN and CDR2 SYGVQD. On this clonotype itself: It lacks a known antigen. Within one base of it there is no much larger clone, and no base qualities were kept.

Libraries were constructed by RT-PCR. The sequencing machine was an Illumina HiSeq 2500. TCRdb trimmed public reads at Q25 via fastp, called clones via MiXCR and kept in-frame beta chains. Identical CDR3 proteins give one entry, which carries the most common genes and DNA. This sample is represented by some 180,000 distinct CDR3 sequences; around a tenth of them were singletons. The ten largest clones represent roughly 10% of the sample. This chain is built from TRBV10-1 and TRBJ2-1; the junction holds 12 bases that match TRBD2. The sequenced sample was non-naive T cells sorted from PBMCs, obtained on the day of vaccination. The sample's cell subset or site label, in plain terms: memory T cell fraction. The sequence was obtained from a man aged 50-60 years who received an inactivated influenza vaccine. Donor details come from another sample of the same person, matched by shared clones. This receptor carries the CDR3 CASSVTLAGGTNEQFF. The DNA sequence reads TGCGCCAGCAGTGTCACACTAGCGGGGGGAACCAATGAGCAGTTCTTC.